This T cell receptor beta chain was found in a study of T-cell memory formation after mild COVID-19. The CDR3 contains 15 residues. The germline CDR1 and CDR2 sequences are LNHDA and SQIVND (reference sequence). Trimming at V came to 5 bases and at J to 6 bases, leaving 11 bases not matched to a gene. Researchers used 5'RACE with constant-segment primers to make TCR alpha and TCR beta cDNA libraries that carry sample barcodes and UMIs. In TCRdb, the 5' RACE reads were re-called with MiXCR into one record per CDR3 protein. The sample lists about 290,000 distinct CDR3 sequences, more than 15% occurring once. In this sample, this clonotype turned up a few times. Its antigen is undetermined. Study outcomes and limitations: Clones that contracted clustered mainly in CM and EM if CD4+ and in EMRA if CD8+. Clones that got smaller from day 15 to 85 had even CD4/CD8, while clones growing later tipped toward CD4+.

The TCR was taken from a man aged 18 to 35 who had mild COVID-19 (a few samples of this study predate the infection). Cell type and time point are not known. Material for sequencing was PBMCs or a T cell subset sorted from them (not recorded which). The rearrangement links TRBV19 to TRBJ1-1; TRBD1 aligns across 8 bases. As DNA, the CDR3 is TGTGCCAGTAGTCTCAGGACAGGGCCGTGGGCTGAAGCTTTCTTT. This codes for CASSLRTGPWAEAFF.